The 26 T cell receptor beta chains in this list originate from one sample, sequenced in a study of T cells in Graves' hyperthyroidism and ophthalmopathy (dated by TCRdb to the late 2010s). Library method: multiplex PCR. Instrument on record: Illumina HiSeq 2000. TCR beta CDR3 regions were amplified from RNA transcripts. The first round of RT-PCR for the TCR CDR3 was performed with the HTBI primer set and the Qiagen OneStep RT-PCR kit. TCRdb reprocessing: public reads trimmed at Q25 with fastp, clones called with MiXCR, in-frame beta chains kept. Here each entry gathers all rows of one CDR3 protein and keeps the most common genes and DNA. This sample has about 690,000 distinct CDR3 sequences in its table, and 15% to 20% of those were observed once. The ten largest clones capture 15% to 17% of the sample. The specimen sequenced was blood. Receptors were obtained from a man in his fifties or sixties with Graves' hyperthyroidism.

In its sample, this clonotype was seen many times. The chain carries TRBV28 and TRBJ2-7; TRBD1 matches 7 bases. CDR3 length: 13 residues. The germline V gene has CDR1 MDHEN and CDR2 SYDVKM. V trimming: 7 bases; J trimming: 4 bases; junction bases outside the gene matches: 7. The CDR3 DNA reads TGTGCCAGCAAGGGGACAGCGCTTTACGAGCAGTACTTC. Protein: CASKGTALYEQYF.

This clonotype came up once. This sequence joins TRBV7-3 and TRBJ2-1, with no clear D. The germline V gene encodes CDR1 SGHTA and CDR2 FQGTGA. The length of the CDR3 is 13 residues. Trimming took off 6 bases at V and 8 bases at J, with 14 bases between the two ends. The DNA for the CDR3 is TGTGCCAGCAGTCGAGGACCCCGGGATGAGCAGTTCTTC. The encoded protein is CASSRGPRDEQFF. The complete variable domain, with remaining parts taken from reference TRBV7-3 and TRBJ2-1, reads GAGVSQTPSNKVTEKGKYVELRCDPISGHTALYWYRQSLGQGPEFLIYFQGTGAADDSGLPNDRFFAVRPEGSVSTLKIQRTERGDSAVYLCASSRGPRDEQFFGPGTRLTVL.

This clonotype was seen a few times. This rearrangement joins TRBV10-3 to TRBJ2-3, with 11 bases lining up with TRBD2. The CDR3 length is 16 residues. The germline CDR1 and CDR2 sequences are ENHRY and SYGVKD. The J segment lost 3 bases and the V segment lost 10 bases, leaving 12 bases of the junction unmatched. In DNA, the CDR3 is TGTGCCACGTCCCGGGGACTAGCGGAGATGACAGATACGCAGTATTTT. Its translation: CATSRGLAEMTDTQYF.

The rearrangement joins TRBV19 to TRBJ1-5, with 9 bases lining up with TRBD1. CDR1 and CDR2 (germline): LNHDA, SQIVND (reference sequence). The CDR3 consists of 18 residues. Trimming removed 6 bases from V and 2 bases from J; junction bases left unmatched: 14. CDR3 in amino acids: CASRLGQGFNSRNQPQHF. In nucleotides, the CDR3 is TGTGCCAGTAGACTCGGACAGGGGTTCAATTCCCGCAATCAGCCCCAGCATTTT.

This clonotype has a handful of counts. The J gene is TRBJ2-7, the V gene TRBV5-1; D might be TRBD1 (6 bases). Trimming cost V 3 bases and J 8 bases, with 18 bases left between them. The CDR3 is 14 residues long. The germline V gene has CDR1 SGHRS and CDR2 YFSETQ. The CDR3 is CASSSLLQGSQQYF. The CDR3 DNA reads as TGCGCCAGCAGCTCCCTACTCCAGGGGTCCCAGCAGTACTTC.

V usage is TRBV30 and J usage is TRBJ2-5, with D possibly TRBD1 on 6 matching bases. The CDR3 runs to 14 residues. Trimming pared 2 bases from V and 4 bases from J, leaving 14 bases between. Per the germline V gene, CDR1 is GTSNPN and CDR2 is SVGIG (reference sequence). CDR3 sequence: CAWSPGAGAETQYF. Written as DNA, the CDR3 is TGTGCCTGGAGTCCTGGAGCAGGGGCAGAGACCCAGTACTTC.

This chain joins TRBV7-6 and TRBJ1-1; D remains ambiguous. The CDR3 is 15 amino acids. Germline CDR1 SGHVS, CDR2 FNYEAQ. V lost 1 base and J lost 1, with 10 bases in between. CDR3 DNA sequence: TGTGCCAGCAGCTTAGTTCGGCTCGAGAACACTGAAGCTTTCTTT. This sequence encodes CASSLVRLENTEAFF. Supplemented by reference TRBV7-6 and TRBJ1-1, the full variable domain reads GAGVSQSPRYKVTKRGQDVALRCDPISGHVSLYWYRQALGQGPEFLTYFNYEAQQDKSGLPNDRFSAERPEGSISTLTIQRTEQRDSAMYRCASSLVRLENTEAFFGQGTRLTVV.

The chain has TRBV10-3 and TRBJ2-3; 8 bases agree with TRBD2. V was pared by 3 bases and J by 3 bases, with 8 bases of the junction left unmatched. CDR1 and CDR2 (germline): ENHRY, SYGVKD. The CDR3 runs 16 residues. The CDR3 spells CAISEGVAGLTDTQYF. For the CDR3, the DNA is TGTGCCATCAGTGAAGGGGTAGCGGGGCTTACAGATACGCAGTATTTT.

This clonotype was seen more than once but under ten times. The J gene is TRBJ1-1, the V gene TRBV12-5, with D hard to call. The CDR3 has 16 residues. CDR1 and CDR2 (germline): LGHNT, FRNRAP. The V end was cut by 0 bases, the J end by 1 base, with 12 bases between. Written as DNA, the CDR3 is TGTGCTAGTGGTTTGGTACTTCGTGGACGGAACACTGAAGCTTTCTTT. This sequence encodes CASGLVLRGRNTEAFF.

This clonotype was counted ten times or more. The CDR3 nucleotides are TGTGCCAGCAGCTTAACTAACACAGATACGCAGTATTTT. Translated: CASSLTNTDTQYF. This chain connects TRBV11-2 to TRBJ2-3; D unresolved. This CDR3 is 13 amino acids long. V shed 2 bases and J shed 2 bases, with 5 bases lying between them. Germline V CDR1 and CDR2: SGHAT, FQNNGV. Looking up the rest from reference TRBV11-2 and TRBJ2-3 gives the full variable domain: EAGVAQSPRYKIIEKRQSVAFWCNPISGHATLYWYQQILGQGPKLLIQFQNNGVVDDSQLPKDRFSAERLKGVDSTLKIQPAKLEDSAVYLCASSLTNTDTQYFGPGTRLTVL.

This clonotype was detected ten times or more. The chain is built from TRBV10-2 and TRBJ1-2; the D is unclear. CDR3 length: 13 amino acids. Germline V gene sequence: CDR1 WSHSY, CDR2 SAAADI. The V end lost 3 bases, the J end lost 3 bases, and 8 bases lay between the germline ends. The CDR3 coding sequence is TGCGCCAGCAGTGATTCCCAGTACTATGGCTACACCTTC. It specifies CASSDSQYYGYTF.

As for this clonotype: This sequence may be a read error, since a much larger clone differs from it by one base. The gene calls are TRBV2 and TRBJ2-6; D is undetermined. CDR1 is SNHLY, CDR2 FYNNEI, per germline. The CDR3 loop spans 15 amino acids. CDR3 protein: CVSSPDFSGANVLTF. In DNA form, the CDR3 reads TGTGTCAGCAGCCCCGACTTTTCTGGGGCCAACGTCCTGACTTTC.

There are many counts of this clonotype. This chain joins TRBV11-2 and TRBJ2-7; 10 nucleotides line up with TRBD2. Germline V gene data show CDR1 as SGHAT and CDR2 as FQNNGV. V lost 3 bases, J lost 6 bases, and 8 bases stayed unmatched. The length of the CDR3 is 15 residues. In DNA, the CDR3 is TGTGCCAGCAGCTTGCGGCTAGCGGGAGTAGGCGAGCAGTACTTC. This encodes CASSLRLAGVGEQYF.

Concerning this clonotype: A much more abundant neighbour one base away suggests this may be a read error. The chain links TRBV7-2 to TRBJ2-7; D not resolved. The CDR3 sequence is 14 residues long. V was cut by 1 base and J by 0 bases, with 7 bases left in between. In germline, CDR1 is SGHTA, CDR2 FQGNSA. CDR3 nucleotides: TGTGCCAGCAGCTTAGAGGTCTTCTCCTACGAGCAGTACGTC. Amino acids: CASSLEVFSYEQYV.

The CDR3 bases are TGTGCCAGCGCGACAGGGGTTGCCTACGAGCAGTACTTC. This sequence encodes CASATGVAYEQYF. The J gene is TRBJ2-7, the V gene TRBV6-1; 8 nucleotides line up with TRBD1. CDR1 is MNHNS and CDR2 is SASEGT in the germline V gene. With V trimmed by 8 bases and J by 2 bases, 5 bases remained unmatched. This CDR3 has 13 residues.

This clonotype was counted only a few times. J is TRBJ2-1 and V is TRBV24-1; D is unclear. Trimming stripped 9 bases from V and 10 bases from J, with 15 bases between. CDR1 and CDR2 (germline): KGHDR, SFDVKD. The CDR3 runs 12 residues. CDR3 in DNA: TGTGCCACCGGGAACTGGGGTGAGGAGCAGTTCTTC. Protein: CATGNWGEEQFF.

This clonotype was seen at least ten times. The chain joins TRBV2 to TRBJ2-3; 12 bases align to TRBD2. Germline assignment: CDR1 SNHLY and CDR2 FYNNEI. J gave up 9 bases and V 4 bases, and 5 bases lay outside the gene matches. This CDR3 is 14 amino acids long. CDR3 loop: CASSGLAGEGTQYF. The DNA of the CDR3 is TGTGCCAGCAGTGGACTAGCGGGAGAGGGCACGCAGTATTTT.

The sample holds many counts of this clonotype. Here the CDR3 reads CASSLVRGPSSYEQYF. In DNA form, the CDR3 reads TGTGCCAGCAGTTTGGTCAGGGGGCCGAGCTCCTACGAGCAGTACTTC. The chain recombines TRBV28 with TRBJ2-7; the match to TRBD1 covers 8 bases. The CDR3 is made up of 16 amino acids. Germline V gene data show CDR1 as MDHEN and CDR2 as SYDVKM. J was trimmed by 0 bases and V by 3 bases; bases with no gene match: 7.

The chain is built from TRBV29-1 and TRBJ2-2, with 8 bases identical to TRBD2. The CDR3 has 14 amino acids. The V gene end was trimmed by 4 bases and the J gene end by 4 bases; junction bases not matched to a gene: 5. Germline V gene sequence: CDR1 SQVTM, CDR2 ANQGSEA. The CDR3 DNA sequence: TGCAGCGTTGGAGCGGGAGAGCGCACCGGGGAGCTGTTTTTT. Translation: CSVGAGERTGELFF.

This chain links TRBV24-1 with TRBJ1-4, with D hard to call. Germline V gene sequence: CDR1 KGHDR, CDR2 SFDVKD. This CDR3 is 13 amino acids long. Trimming pared 4 bases from V and 6 bases from J, leaving 8 bases between. The CDR3 region has the DNA TGTGCCACCAGTGACATGACCGATGAAAAACTGTTTTTT. It is translated as CATSDMTDEKLFF.

This clonotype was observed at least ten times. The V gene is TRBV12-3 or TRBV12-4, the J gene TRBJ2-2; 13 bases agree with TRBD2. Germline trimming cut 5 bases from V and 4 bases from J; bases unmatched to any gene: 4. The CDR3 has 16 amino acids. The CDR3: CASSPTSGRATGELFF. CDR3 nucleotides: TGTGCCAGCAGTCCTACTAGCGGGAGGGCCACCGGGGAGCTGTTTTTT.

This clonotype occurred many times. The chain carries TRBV14 and TRBJ1-1; D is ambiguous. The CDR3 spans 14 residues. Between the trimmed V and J ends, which lost 4 bases and 3 bases, there was a span of 12 bases. Germline V gives CDR1 SGHDN, CDR2 FVKESK. CDR3 protein: CASSPFRRYTEAFF. CDR3 nucleotide sequence: TGTGCCAGCAGCCCCTTCAGGCGGTACACTGAAGCTTTCTTT.

This clonotype was seen a handful of times. The chain has TRBV28 and TRBJ2-7; 10 nucleotides align to TRBD2. Germline assignment: CDR1 MDHEN and CDR2 SYDVKM. V was pared by 5 bases and J by 5 bases, with 9 bases of the junction left unmatched. The CDR3 totals 15 residues. This chain's CDR3 is CASSLLTSGNDEQYF. Here the CDR3 DNA reads TGTGCCAGCAGTCTGTTAACTAGCGGGAACGACGAGCAGTACTTC.

The rearrangement joins TRBV10-2 to TRBJ1-5; D remains unclear. CDR3 length equals 14 residues. V gave up 1 base and J gave up 6 bases, with 10 bases separating them. Germline V gene data show CDR1 as WSHSY and CDR2 as SAAADI. The CDR3 DNA sequence: TGCGCCAGCAGTGAGTACTCGGCGAGTCAGCCCCAGCATTTT. Its protein is CASSEYSASQPQHF.

The genes are TRBV29-1 and TRBJ1-5; 9 positions agree with TRBD1. After removal of 5 bases from V and 1 base from J, the junction contained 9 bases not matched to a gene. This CDR3 has 16 amino acids. Germline assignment: CDR1 SQVTM and CDR2 ANQGSEA. Here the CDR3 reads CSVFVGTGMSNQPQHF. The CDR3 region has the DNA TGCAGCGTTTTTGTGGGGACAGGGATGAGCAATCAGCCCCAGCATTTT. The whole variable domain, remainder taken from reference TRBV29-1 and TRBJ1-5, is SAVISQKPSRDICQRGTSLTIQCQVDSQVTMMFWYRQQPGQSLTLIATANQGSEATYESGFVIDKFPISRPNLTFSTLTVSNMSPEDSSIYLCSVFVGTGMSNQPQHFGDGTRLSIL.

In the case of this clonotype: One junction end does not reproduce the germline sequence, and a read error may be involved. The chain combines TRBV12-5 with TRBJ1-2, with 7 bases aligning to TRBD1. Looked up from germline, CDR1 is LGHNT and CDR2 is FRNRAP. The CDR3 length is 14 residues. The CDR3 reads CAGGFLDRDYGYTF. The CDR3 bases are TGTGCTGGTGGTTTCCTTGACAGGGACTATGGCTACACCTTC.